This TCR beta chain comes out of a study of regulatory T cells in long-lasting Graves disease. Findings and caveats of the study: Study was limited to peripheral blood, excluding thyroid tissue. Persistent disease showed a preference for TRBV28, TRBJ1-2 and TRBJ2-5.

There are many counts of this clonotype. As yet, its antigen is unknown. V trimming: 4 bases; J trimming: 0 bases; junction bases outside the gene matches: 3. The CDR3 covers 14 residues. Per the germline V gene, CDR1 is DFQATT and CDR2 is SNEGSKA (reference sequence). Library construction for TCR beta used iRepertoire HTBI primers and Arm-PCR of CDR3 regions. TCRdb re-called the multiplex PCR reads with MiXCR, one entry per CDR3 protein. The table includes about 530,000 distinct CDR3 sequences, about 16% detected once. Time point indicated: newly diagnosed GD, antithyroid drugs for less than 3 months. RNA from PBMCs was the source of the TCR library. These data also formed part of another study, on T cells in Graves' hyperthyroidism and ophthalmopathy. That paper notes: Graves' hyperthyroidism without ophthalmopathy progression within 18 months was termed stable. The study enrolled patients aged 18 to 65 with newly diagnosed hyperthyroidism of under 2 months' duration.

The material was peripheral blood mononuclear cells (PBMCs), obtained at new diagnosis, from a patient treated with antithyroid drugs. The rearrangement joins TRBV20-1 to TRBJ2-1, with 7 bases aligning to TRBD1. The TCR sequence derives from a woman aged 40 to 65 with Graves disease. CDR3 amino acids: CSAKDRSSYNEQFF. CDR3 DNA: TGCAGTGCTAAGGACAGGAGCTCCTACAATGAGCAGTTCTTC.